The subject of this entry is one T cell receptor beta chain. These data come from a study of blood T cell repertoires in COVID-19. Looking at the study overall: Material from acute and convalescent COVID-19 was sourced from the United States, Italy and Spain. T cells, B-cell-depleted T cells, or PBMCs provided the cDNA or gDNA that served as material.

Germline loops: CDR1 MNHEY, CDR2 SVGAGI. The CDR3 runs 15 residues. Trimming at V came to 4 bases and at J to 5 bases, leaving 8 bases not matched to a gene. In the original processing: Amplified reference gene primers provided the basis for estimating nucleated cell counts. Here immunoSEQ multiplex PCR was the method, and the copy in TCRdb shows in-frame clones only, minus some. V, J and clone size were drawn from that table, and D and trimming were deduced from the DNA. This table holds approximately 240,000 clones, roughly 88% found once. V is TRBV6-5 and J is TRBJ2-5; 9 bases agree with TRBD2. Sequencing was performed on peripheral blood. This TCR derives from a woman aged 40 to 50 who had recovered from COVID-19. CDR3 nucleotide sequence: TGTGCCAGCAGTTTAGCGGGGGCCCAATGGGAGACCCAGTACTTC. Protein product: CASSLAGAQWETQYF.